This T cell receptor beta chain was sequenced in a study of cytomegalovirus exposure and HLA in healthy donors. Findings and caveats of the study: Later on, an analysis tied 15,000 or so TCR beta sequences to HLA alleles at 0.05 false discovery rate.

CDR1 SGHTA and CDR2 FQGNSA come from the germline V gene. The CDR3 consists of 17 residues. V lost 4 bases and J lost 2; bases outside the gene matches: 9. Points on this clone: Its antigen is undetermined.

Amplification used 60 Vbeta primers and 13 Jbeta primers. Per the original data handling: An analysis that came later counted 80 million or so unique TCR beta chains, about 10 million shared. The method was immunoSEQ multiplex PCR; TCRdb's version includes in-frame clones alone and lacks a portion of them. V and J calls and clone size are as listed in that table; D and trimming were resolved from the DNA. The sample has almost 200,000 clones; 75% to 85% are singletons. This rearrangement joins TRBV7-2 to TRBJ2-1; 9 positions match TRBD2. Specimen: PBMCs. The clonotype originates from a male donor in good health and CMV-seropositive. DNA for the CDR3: TGTGCCAGCAGCTCCAGCCGACTAGCGGAAGCCTACAATGAGCAGTTCTTC. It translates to CASSSSRLAEAYNEQFF.